These 22 T cell receptor beta chains share one sample of origin, sequenced in a study of neurological immune-mediated disorders. The sample's time point: longitudinal time-point 2. TCRdb recomputed calls from the 5' RACE reads with MiXCR, one row per CDR3 protein. The sample has approximately 85,000 distinct CDR3 sequences, about 13% seen once; the top ten hold 5%. The sample taken for sequencing was PBMCs. The receptors come from a female donor with HTLV-1-associated myelopathy (HAM/TSP).

This clonotype has ten or more counts. CDR3 bases: TGTGCCAGCAGCCCTGACAAGACCATTAACTATGGCTACACCTTC. It translates to CASSPDKTINYGYTF. The chain recombines TRBV4-2 with TRBJ1-2; D is ambiguous. In germline, CDR1 is LGHNA, CDR2 YNFKEQ. Trimming cost V 4 bases and J 1 base, with 13 bases left between them. The CDR3 loop spans 15 amino acids.

V usage is TRBV6-1 and J usage is TRBJ2-1, with TRBD2 identical over 12 bases. CDR1 and CDR2 from the germline V gene are MNHNS and SASEGT. V trimming: 6 bases; J trimming: 4 bases; junction bases outside the gene matches: 4. CDR3 length: 15 amino acids. DNA for the CDR3: TGTGCCAGCAGGGACGGACTAGCGGGGTACAATGAGCAGTTCTTC. Translated: CASRDGLAGYNEQFF.

This clonotype has at least ten counts. The V and J genes are TRBV2 and TRBJ1-2, with no clear D. Germline CDR1 and CDR2: SNHLY and FYNNEI. The CDR3 has 13 amino acids. V was clipped by 3 bases and J by 3 bases, with 8 bases between them. The CDR3 bases are TGTGCCAGCAGTGACGTCAGCTACTATGGCTACACCTTC. It yields the protein CASSDVSYYGYTF.

This clonotype was detected many times. V usage is TRBV2 and J usage is TRBJ2-3; 10 bases map to TRBD1. The CDR3 length is 15 residues. J was trimmed by 2 bases and V by 5 bases; bases with no gene match: 4. CDR1 and CDR2 (germline): SNHLY, FYNNEI. The CDR3 coding sequence is TGTGCCAGCAGTAAGGACAGGGGGAACACAGATACGCAGTATTTT. It yields the protein CASSKDRGNTDTQYF.

In this sample, this clonotype turned up many times. The chain joins TRBV24-1 to TRBJ1-2; 7 bases are shared with TRBD1. The V gene end was trimmed by 5 bases and the J gene end by 0 bases; junction bases not matched to a gene: 11. Germline CDR1 and CDR2: KGHDR and SFDVKD. The length of the CDR3 is 17 residues. This CDR3 is CATSARGGSLANYGYTF. The CDR3 bases are TGTGCCACCAGTGCGAGAGGGGGCTCCCTCGCTAACTATGGCTACACCTTC.

The chain joins TRBV29-1 to TRBJ2-3; a weak D match, TRBD2 (5 bases). With 6 bases removed from V and 0 bases from J, the gap between germline ends came to 13 bases. This CDR3 has 14 residues. Germline V CDR1 and CDR2: SQVTM, ANQGSEA. Here the CDR3 reads CSVVTEASTDTQYF. The CDR3, as DNA: TGCAGCGTAGTTACGGAGGCAAGCACAGATACGCAGTATTTT.

In the case of this clonotype: A much larger clone is a single base away; this may be a read error. The rearrangement links TRBV27 to TRBJ2-7; weak D call: TRBD1 (7 bases). CDR1 is MNHEY, CDR2 SMNVEV, per germline (reference sequence). The CDR3 has 14 amino acids. For the CDR3, the DNA is TGTACCAGCAGTCAGACAGGGAGGCGGGACGAGCAGTACTTC. Protein sequence: CTSSQTGRRDEQYF.

The table lists this clonotype with many counts. The chain employs TRBV7-2 and TRBJ2-7; 12 bases align to TRBD1. Looked up from germline, CDR1 is SGHTA and CDR2 is FQGNSA. Unmatched junction bases numbered 6, after V lost 5 bases and J lost 7 bases. The CDR3 runs 14 residues. The CDR3 loop is CASSLGTGGGEQYF. The DNA for the CDR3 is TGTGCCAGCAGCCTCGGGACAGGGGGCGGTGAGCAGTACTTC.

This clonotype was observed many times. CDR3 in DNA: TGTGCCAGCAGCTTAACTGAAGACACTGAAGCTTTCTTT. Amino acid sequence: CASSLTEDTEAFF. The chain recombines TRBV7-3 with TRBJ1-1; D gene unclear. The germline V and J ends were trimmed by 0 bases and 3 bases, with 5 bases remaining between them. Per germline, CDR1 SGHTA and CDR2 FQGTGA. The CDR3 is 13 residues long.

The chain is built from TRBV5-1 and TRBJ2-5; perhaps TRBD1 as D (5 bases). CDR3 length: 14 residues. The V and J ends lost 0 bases and 5 bases respectively, with 11 bases between them. Germline-derived CDR1 and CDR2 are SGHRS and YFSETQ. CDR3 nucleotide sequence: TGCGCCAGCAGCTTGGCTGACCCAGGGGAGACCCAGTACTTC. Its translation is CASSLADPGETQYF.

There are many counts of this clonotype. The chain uses TRBV7-9 and TRBJ2-7; no definite D call. The CDR3 runs to 13 residues. Trimming shortened V by 4 bases and J by 5 bases, and 12 bases separated the two germline ends. Germline values: CDR1 SEHNR, CDR2 FQNEAQ (reference sequence). In DNA form, the CDR3 reads TGTGCCAGCAGCTCCCGATGGGGTAACGAGCAGTACTTC. Its protein product is CASSSRWGNEQYF.

The chain's CDR3 is CAGESDEPEAFF. In DNA form, the CDR3 reads TGTGCCGGCGAATCAGATGAGCCTGAAGCTTTCTTT. The chain joins TRBV2 to TRBJ1-1; D is undetermined. This CDR3 is 12 amino acids long. The V end was cut by 11 bases, the J end by 6 bases, with 16 bases between. Germline CDR1 SNHLY, CDR2 FYNNEI.

This clonotype was detected many times. J is TRBJ1-4 and V is TRBV6-6; TRBD1 matches 8 bases. Germline trimming cut 2 bases from V and 5 bases from J; bases unmatched to any gene: 10. The CDR3 totals 17 residues. From germline, CDR1 is MNHNY and CDR2 SVGAGI (reference sequence). The CDR3 DNA follows: TGTGCCAGCAGTTACCCCGGCAGGGGGCAAAGGAATGAAAAACTGTTTTTT. Translated, it gives CASSYPGRGQRNEKLFF.

There are many counts of this clonotype. The chain uses TRBV5-1 and TRBJ2-3; tentatively, D is TRBD2 (6 bases). Germline CDR1 and CDR2: SGHRS and YFSETQ. CDR3 size: 14 residues. Trimming pared 0 bases from V and 6 bases from J, leaving 11 bases between. The CDR3 reads CASSLDSAGDTQYF. CDR3 DNA: TGCGCCAGCAGCTTGGACTCCGCGGGGGATACGCAGTATTTT.

The table lists this clonotype with many counts. J is TRBJ1-2 and V is TRBV12-3 or TRBV12-4; possible D gene TRBD1, 6 bases. The CDR3 spans 12 residues. Trimming pared 4 bases from V and 8 bases from J, leaving 11 bases between. CDR3 sequence: CASSYTGLGYTF. The CDR3 DNA follows: TGTGCCAGCAGTTATACAGGGCTCGGCTACACCTTC.

In its sample, this clonotype was seen many times. V is TRBV20-1 and J is TRBJ2-1, with 9 bases fitting TRBD1. Germline CDR1 is DFQATT and CDR2 is SNEGSKA (reference sequence). The length of the CDR3 is 14 residues. V lost 2 bases and J lost 9; bases outside the gene matches: 8. The CDR3 nucleotides read TGCAGTGCTAGACCGGGACAGGGCGGCGGTGAGCAGTTCTTC. Protein sequence: CSARPGQGGGEQFF.

In its sample, this clonotype was seen many times. J is TRBJ2-1 and V is TRBV12-3 or TRBV12-4, with 11 bases matching TRBD2. V trimming: 3 bases; J trimming: 5 bases; junction bases outside the gene matches: 3. The CDR3 totals 15 residues. In DNA form, the CDR3 reads TGTGCCAGCAGTTTGGGACTAGCGGTAAACAATGAGCAGTTCTTC. This gives the protein CASSLGLAVNNEQFF.

This clonotype was seen many times. The CDR3, as DNA: TGTGCCACCCAGGCCGACAGGGGATCACCCCTCCACTTT. Amino acid sequence: CATQADRGSPLHF. The chain uses TRBV12-3 or TRBV12-4 and TRBJ1-6; 8 positions agree with TRBD1. The CDR3 covers 13 residues. V was pared by 10 bases and J by 10 bases, with 9 bases of the junction left unmatched.

There are many counts of this clonotype. V and J are TRBV5-6 and TRBJ1-1; 7 nucleotides align to TRBD1. The CDR3 runs to 16 residues. CDR1 SGHDT and CDR2 YYEEEE come from the germline V gene. V lost 4 bases, J lost 1 base, and 10 bases stayed unmatched. In DNA, the CDR3 is TGTGCCAGCAGCCCATCCCCGGGACAGTGGAACACTGAAGCTTTCTTT. It specifies CASSPSPGQWNTEAFF.

This clonotype was recorded at least ten times. The chain links TRBV5-1 to TRBJ1-2; TRBD1 agrees at 7 bases. After removal of 0 bases from V and 5 bases from J, the junction contained 4 bases not matched to a gene. CDR3 length equals 14 residues. Looked up from germline, CDR1 is SGHRS and CDR2 is YFSETQ. The CDR3 DNA sequence: TGCGCCAGCAGCTTGGTAGGACAGGAGTATGGCTACACCTTC. This gives the protein CASSLVGQEYGYTF.

The chain couples TRBV5-1 to TRBJ2-2; 9 nucleotides match TRBD1. The V gene's germline CDR1 is SGHRS and CDR2 YFSETQ. This CDR3 comprises 15 residues. With V trimmed by 3 bases and J by 6 bases, 6 bases remained unmatched. The CDR3 DNA follows: TGCGCCAGCAGCTCTAGGACAGGGGTGGCCGGGGAGCTGTTTTTT. This codes for CASSSRTGVAGELFF.

The sample holds many counts of this clonotype. The V gene is TRBV10-2, the J gene TRBJ2-2; no clear D. V gave up 10 bases and J gave up 9 bases, with 6 bases separating them. The CDR3 is 9 residues long. The germline V gene has CDR1 WSHSY and CDR2 SAAADI. CDR3 sequence: CAMYWELFF. The CDR3 DNA is TGCGCCATGTACTGGGAGCTGTTTTTT.